These T cell receptor beta chains were read from a single sample in a study of shared clonotypes between healthy human individuals. Data came from immunoSEQ multiplex PCR; TCRdb stores just in-frame clones and leaves some out. The sample holds about 320,000 clones, around 87% seen once. The sequenced material came from memory CD8+ T cells sorted from blood. The source of these receptors is a man aged 18-30 years in good health. Each CDR3 is given with its conserved first and last residue.

V gene,CDR3 protein
TRBV6-1,CASSEYGGRGYEQYF
TRBV28,CASSRDSQETQYF
TRBV29-1,CSARRLRGRTDDEQFF
TRBV27,CASRPGQAYEQYF
TRBV7-9,CASSTDRAEQYF
TRBV27,CASSLLGEWDSPLHF
TRBV4-1,CASSQDRGTHLYNEQFF
TRBV20-1,CSVAPGTEAFF
TRBV28,CASSLWRQGFANTGELFF
TRBV7-2,CASSLVEGPYEQYF
TRBV7-3,CASSLEGMNTEAFF
TRBV6-7,CASSYSGLTHEQYF
TRBV30,CAWSAGQGELANEKLFF
TRBV18,CASSPPRDRDEQYF
TRBV13,CASSFGVEVRAFF
TRBV15,CATSGLPHQPQHF
TRBV5-1,CASSPGEGHNTEAFF
TRBV9,CASSAYQTGGAYGYTF
TRBV7-9,CASSLGQGATYGYTF
TRBV18,CASSPWDGSYEQYF
TRBV9,CASSLTSGVANEQFF
TRBV7-9,CASSPVYEQYF
TRBV27,CATGQMTNSPLHF
TRBV4-1,CASSQGLAGRDEQFF
TRBV5-6,CASSLAGGYDEQYF
TRBV28,CASSLFPSGANVLTF
TRBV10-3,CAITGDLGYEQFF
TRBV5-6,CASSLIGQGPPLHF
TRBV2,CASTPDISQMNTEAFF
TRBV6-1,CASSEAGRGRLETQYF
TRBV6-1,CASRIPGAAGELFF
TRBV6-5,CASSYQSGASNEQFF
TRBV6-5,CASSATGGREQYF
TRBV28,CASTSDRRGNTGELFF
TRBV5-5,CASSLGKAVKGTNGYTF
TRBV10-2,CASIIAGGGDTQYF
TRBV30,CAWSVQGGYNEQFF
TRBV28,CASSGSVGTSNQPQHF
TRBV29-1,CSARLFSNYGYTF
TRBV6-1,CASSSLRGGRNEQFF
TRBV18,CASSPFHTQYF
TRBV7-9,CASSFEGQGINGYTF
TRBV7-8,CASSSPGPQETQYF
TRBV5-1,CASSLGGTVQETQYF
TRBV7-9,CASSFGTENEKLFF
TRBV13,CASSSGGSAGTDTQYF
TRBV7-8,CASSLVAGVLESGELFF
TRBV5-4,CASSFGIPTGNEQFF
TRBV6-1,CASSEAQRSTNEKLFF
TRBV9,CASRSPDTDNYGYTF
TRBV28,CASRPIGANYGYTF
TRBV7-9,CASSLSTENYGYTF
TRBV6-5,CASSYGQGGELFF
TRBV6-1,CASSDGGIPSETQYF
TRBV4-1,CASSQQRPLAGGLYDEQYF
TRBV7-2,CASSPKTSGYLQETQYF
TRBV6-6,CASRLGVHEQYF
TRBV28,CASSLGGQGGTDTQYF